This T cell receptor beta chain emerged from a study of lymphopenia after photon versus proton radiotherapy. General study findings and limits: Proton therapy kept repertoires fairly stable, unlike photons, which gained effector/memory cells. After the lymphocyte nadir, photon-treated repertoires showed oligoclonal expansion, especially of CD8+ Temra cells.

Trimming removed 1 base from V and 6 bases from J, with 8 bases in between. Germline loops: CDR1 GTSNPN, CDR2 SVGIG (reference sequence). This CDR3 has 12 amino acids. Using immunoSEQ multiplex PCR, the repertoire was profiled, and TCRdb retains in-frame clones only, with some absent. The sample carries approximately 62,000 clones, around 85% recorded once. On this clone: Its antigen is unknown.

The sequence was collected from a man aged 55 to 70 with pancreatic cancer. Sequencing was performed on peripheral blood, taken from a patient treated with proton-based radiotherapy. The chain links TRBV30 to TRBJ2-3, with D unresolved. The CDR3 is CAWSGWADTQYF. Here the CDR3 DNA reads TGTGCCTGGAGTGGTTGGGCCGATACGCAGTATTTT.